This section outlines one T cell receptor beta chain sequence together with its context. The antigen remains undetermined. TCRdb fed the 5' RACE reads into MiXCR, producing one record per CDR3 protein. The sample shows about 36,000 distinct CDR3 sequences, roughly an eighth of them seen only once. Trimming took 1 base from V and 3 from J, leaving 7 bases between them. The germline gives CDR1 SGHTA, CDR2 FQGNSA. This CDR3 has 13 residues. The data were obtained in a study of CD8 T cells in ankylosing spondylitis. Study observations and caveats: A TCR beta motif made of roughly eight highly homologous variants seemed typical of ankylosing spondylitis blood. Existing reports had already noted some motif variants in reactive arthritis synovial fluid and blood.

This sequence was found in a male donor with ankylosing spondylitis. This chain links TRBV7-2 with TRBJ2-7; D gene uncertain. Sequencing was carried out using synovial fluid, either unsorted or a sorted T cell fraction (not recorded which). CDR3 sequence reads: CASSLVTFYEQYF. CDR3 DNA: TGTGCCAGCAGCTTAGTCACTTTCTACGAGCAGTACTTC.